These 17 T cell receptor beta chains originate from one sample sequenced in a study of T cell responses to AZD1222 COVID-19 vaccine. Some clones are missing from TCRdb's copy, which holds only in-frame ones; the method was immunoSEQ multiplex PCR. The sample includes approximately 150,000 clones, over 75% of them seen just once. Source: peripheral blood, taken on day 0 of AZD1222 vaccination. These receptors all come from an adult in good health.

V gene TRBV6-5 combines with J gene TRBJ2-7; D gene unclear. Trimming took off 2 bases at V and 0 bases at J, with 11 bases between the two ends. CDR3 length equals 15 residues. CDR1 is MNHEY, CDR2 SVGAGI, per germline. CDR3 in DNA: TGTGCCAGCAGTTACGGGAACGGACGCTCCTACGAGCAGTACTTC. Translated, it gives CASSYGNGRSYEQYF.

The chain uses TRBV7-3 and TRBJ2-6, with D hard to call. The CDR3 is made up of 17 amino acids. From germline, CDR1 is SGHTA and CDR2 FQGTGA. Trimming took 1 base from V and 0 from J, leaving 10 bases between them. The CDR3 is CASSLSTVGSGANVLTF. The CDR3 nucleotides read TGTGCCAGCAGCTTAAGTACCGTTGGCTCTGGGGCCAACGTCCTGACTTTC.

The chain combines TRBV18 with TRBJ2-3; 12 bases match TRBD2. Per germline, CDR1 KGHSH and CDR2 LQKENI. This CDR3 contains 15 residues. With 4 bases clipped from V and 4 bases from J, the junction kept 3 bases outside the gene matches. DNA of the CDR3: TGTGCCAGCTCACTGGGACTAGCGGGCTCAGATACGCAGTATTTT. Translation gives CASSLGLAGSDTQYF.

The chain has TRBV19 and TRBJ2-1; 8 bases fit TRBD2. V lost 3 bases to trimming and J lost 1 base; unmatched junction nucleotides: 8. The CDR3 runs to 17 residues. Germline lookup yields CDR1 LNHDA and CDR2 SQIVND (reference sequence). CDR3 in DNA: TGTGCCAGTAGTATCGGAGAAGCGGGAGCTTCCTACAATGAGCAGTTCTTC. As protein: CASSIGEAGASYNEQFF.

This chain uses TRBV14 with TRBJ1-1, with D perhaps matching TRBD1 (5 bases). V gave up 1 base and J gave up 6 bases, with 12 bases separating them. Germline V CDR1 and CDR2: SGHDN, FVKESK. CDR3 length: 14 amino acids. CDR3 protein: CASSQGITGAEAFF. DNA for the CDR3: TGTGCCAGCAGCCAAGGAATAACAGGAGCTGAAGCTTTCTTT.

This clone was seen just once. The J gene is TRBJ2-1, the V gene TRBV12-3 or TRBV12-4; 9 bases agree with TRBD2. V lost 2 bases, J lost 15 bases, and 8 bases stayed unmatched. The CDR3 contains 13 residues. CDR3 nucleotides: TGTGCCAGCAGTTTACTCCGAGCGGGGGGTGTGTTCTTC. This gives the protein CASSLLRAGGVFF.

This CDR3 is CASRPSVQKAKNIQYF. The CDR3 nucleotides are TGTGCCAGCAGGCCCTCTGTGCAGAAGGCTAAAAACATTCAGTACTTC. The chain joins TRBV27 to TRBJ2-4; D uncertain. V lost 6 bases and J lost 4, with 19 bases in between. Germline loops: CDR1 MNHEY, CDR2 SMNVEV (reference sequence). This CDR3 spans 16 amino acids.

This rearrangement joins TRBV27 to TRBJ2-6; D is ambiguous. Germline V lookup: CDR1 MNHEY, CDR2 SMNVEV (reference sequence). This CDR3 has 15 residues. Trimming removed 6 bases from V and 4 bases from J, with 13 bases in between. CDR3 coding DNA: TGTGCCAGCAGCTTAAGTCCTTCCGGGGCCAACGTCCTGACTTTC. It translates to CASSLSPSGANVLTF.

The chain has TRBV19 and TRBJ1-5; D is perhaps TRBD1 (6 bases). The germline V gene has CDR1 LNHDA and CDR2 SQIVND (reference sequence). The V end was cut by 5 bases, the J end by 5 bases, with 16 bases between. The CDR3 covers 15 residues. For the CDR3, the DNA is TGTGCCAGTAGTTTCACGGACAGCCGCTATCAGCCCCAGCATTTT. Residues: CASSFTDSRYQPQHF. Using reference TRBV19 and TRBJ1-5 for the parts outside the CDR3, the full variable domain is DGGITQSPKYLFRKEGQNVTLSCEQNLNHDAMYWYRQDPGQGLRLIYYSQIVNDFQKGDIAEGYSVSREKKESFPLTVTSAQKNPTAFYLCASSFTDSRYQPQHFGDGTRLSIL.

The CDR3 coding sequence is TGTGGGCGGGAGGTGGGTGGCTACACCTTC. Translation: CGREVGGYTF. The rearrangement links TRBV6-4 to TRBJ1-2, with no clear D. CDR1 MRHNA and CDR2 SNTAGT come from the germline V gene. The CDR3 consists of 10 residues.

The J gene is TRBJ1-4, the V gene TRBV7-8; no clear D. V lost 2 bases to trimming and J lost 5 bases, with 6 bases between them. This CDR3 is built from 13 residues. Germline-derived CDR1 and CDR2 are SGHVS and FQNEAQ. The CDR3: CASSLYRNEKLFF. The CDR3 nucleotides read TGTGCCAGCAGCTTATACAGAAATGAAAAACTGTTTTTT. Based on the CDR3 plus reference TRBV7-8 and TRBJ1-4, the full variable domain is GAGVSQSPRYKVAKRGQDVALRCDPISGHVSLFWYQQALGQGPEFLTYFQNEAQLDKSGLPSDRFFAERPEGSVSTLKIQRTQQEDSAVYLCASSLYRNEKLFFGSGTQLSVL.

This chain connects TRBV7-9 to TRBJ1-4; the D is unclear. Germline V gene lookup returns CDR1 SEHNR and CDR2 FQNEAQ (reference sequence). Trimming removed 5 bases at V and 1 base at J, with 14 bases between. The CDR3 is 16 amino acids. The CDR3 nucleotides are TGTGCCAGCAGCCCTGGACGGTTTGGAACTAATGAAAAACTGTTTTTT. It translates to CASSPGRFGTNEKLFF.

This chain links TRBV5-1 with TRBJ2-1, with 7 bases matching TRBD1. Germline V gives CDR1 SGHRS, CDR2 YFSETQ. This CDR3 contains 14 residues. V was pared by 4 bases and J by 10 bases, with 11 bases of the junction left unmatched. The CDR3 sequence: CASSLTTGSWEQFF. DNA for the CDR3: TGCGCCAGCAGCCTAACGACAGGGTCCTGGGAGCAGTTCTTC.

This rearrangement joins TRBV27 to TRBJ1-1, with no clear D. With 4 bases removed from V and 0 bases from J, the gap between germline ends came to 9 bases. CDR1 is MNHEY, CDR2 SMNVEV, per germline (reference sequence). CDR3 length: 14 amino acids. This CDR3 reads CASSYSSVNTEAFF. CDR3 sequence (DNA): TGTGCCAGCAGTTATTCTTCAGTGAACACTGAAGCTTTCTTT.

DNA for the CDR3: TGTGCCAGCATATTGACAGGGGGTAATTCACCCCTCCACTTT. The encoded protein is CASILTGGNSPLHF. The rearrangement uses TRBV6-5 and TRBJ1-6, with 9 bases that match TRBD1. J gave up 6 bases and V 7 bases, and 4 bases lay outside the gene matches. From germline, CDR1 is MNHEY and CDR2 SVGAGI. The CDR3 sequence is 14 residues long.

The chain links TRBV13 to TRBJ2-3; D gene uncertain. CDR1 and CDR2 (germline): PRHDT, FYEKMQ (reference sequence). Trimming left V 4 bases short and J 1 base short, with 9 bases between. The CDR3 runs to 14 residues. CDR3 nucleotide sequence: TGTGCCAGCAGCTCAAACTACCGCACAGATACGCAGTATTTT. It is translated as CASSSNYRTDTQYF. The complete variable domain, with remaining parts taken from reference TRBV13 and TRBJ2-3, reads AAGVIQSPRHLIKEKRETATLKCYPIPRHDTVYWYQQGPGQDPQFLISFYEKMQSDKGSIPDRFSAQQFSDYHSELNMSSLELGDSALYFCASSSNYRTDTQYFGPGTRLTVL.

The chain is built from TRBV30 and TRBJ1-1; the match to TRBD1 covers 7 bases. The CDR3 has 14 amino acids. V shed 2 bases and J 0 bases; nucleotides not matched to a gene: 3. Looked up from germline, CDR1 is GTSNPN and CDR2 is SVGIG (reference sequence). The CDR3 is CAWSYRGMNTEAFF. The CDR3 DNA reads TGTGCCTGGAGTTACAGGGGTATGAACACTGAAGCTTTCTTT.